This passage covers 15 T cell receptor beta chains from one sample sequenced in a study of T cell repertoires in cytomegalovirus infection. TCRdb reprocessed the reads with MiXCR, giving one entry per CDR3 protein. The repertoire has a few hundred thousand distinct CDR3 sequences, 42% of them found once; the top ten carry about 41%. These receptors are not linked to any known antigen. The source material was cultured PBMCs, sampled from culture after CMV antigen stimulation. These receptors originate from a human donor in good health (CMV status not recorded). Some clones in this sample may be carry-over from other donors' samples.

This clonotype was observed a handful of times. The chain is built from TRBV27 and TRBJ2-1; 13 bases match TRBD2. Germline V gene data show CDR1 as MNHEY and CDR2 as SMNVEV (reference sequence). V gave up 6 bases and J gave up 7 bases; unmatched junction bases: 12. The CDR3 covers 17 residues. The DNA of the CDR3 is TGTGCCAGCAGAAATTTTAGGACTAGCGGGAGTGCAAATGAGCAGTTCTTC. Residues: CASRNFRTSGSANEQFF.

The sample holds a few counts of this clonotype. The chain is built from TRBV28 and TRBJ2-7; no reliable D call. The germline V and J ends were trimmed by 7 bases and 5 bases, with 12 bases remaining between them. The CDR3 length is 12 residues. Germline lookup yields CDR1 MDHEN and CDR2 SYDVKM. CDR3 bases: TGTGCCAGCAATAACCTGGGCGACGAGCAGTACTTC. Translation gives CASNNLGDEQYF.

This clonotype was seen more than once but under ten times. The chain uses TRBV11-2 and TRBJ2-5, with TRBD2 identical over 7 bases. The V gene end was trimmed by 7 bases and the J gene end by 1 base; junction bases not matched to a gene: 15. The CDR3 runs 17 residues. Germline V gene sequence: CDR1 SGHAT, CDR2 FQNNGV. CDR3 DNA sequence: TGTGCCAGCACCGACCCTCTGGGCGGGAGAGGCCAAGAGACCCAGTACTTC. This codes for CASTDPLGGRGQETQYF.

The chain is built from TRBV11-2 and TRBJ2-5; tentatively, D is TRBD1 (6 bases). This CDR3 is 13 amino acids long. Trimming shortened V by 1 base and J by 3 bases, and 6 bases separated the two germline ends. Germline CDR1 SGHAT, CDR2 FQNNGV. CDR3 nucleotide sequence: TGTGCCAGCAGCTTAGGGGACAAAGAGACCCAGTACTTC. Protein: CASSLGDKETQYF.

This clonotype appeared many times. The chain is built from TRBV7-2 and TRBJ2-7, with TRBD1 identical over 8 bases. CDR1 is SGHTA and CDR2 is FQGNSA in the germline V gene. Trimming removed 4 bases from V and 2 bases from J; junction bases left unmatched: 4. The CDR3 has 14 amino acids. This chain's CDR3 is CASSSDRDTYEQYF. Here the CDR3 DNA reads TGTGCCAGCAGCTCGGACAGGGACACCTACGAGCAGTACTTC. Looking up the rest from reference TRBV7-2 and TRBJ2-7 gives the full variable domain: GAGVSQSPSNKVTEKGKDVELRCDPISGHTALYWYRQSLGQGLEFLIYFQGNSAPDKSGLPSDRFSAERTGGSVSTLTIQRTQQEDSAVYLCASSSDRDTYEQYFGPGTRLTVT.

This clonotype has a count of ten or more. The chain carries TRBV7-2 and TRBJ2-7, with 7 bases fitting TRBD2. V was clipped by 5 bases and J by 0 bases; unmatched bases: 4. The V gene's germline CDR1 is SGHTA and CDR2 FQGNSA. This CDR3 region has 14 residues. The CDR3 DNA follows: TGTGCCAGCAGCGGGGGGGGTTTCTCCTACGAGCAGTACTTC. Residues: CASSGGGFSYEQYF.

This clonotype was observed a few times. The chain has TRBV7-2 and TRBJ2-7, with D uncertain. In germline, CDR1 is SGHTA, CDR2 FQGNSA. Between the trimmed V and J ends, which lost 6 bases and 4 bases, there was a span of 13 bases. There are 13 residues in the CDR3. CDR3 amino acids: CASRPPSTYEQYF. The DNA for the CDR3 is TGTGCCAGCAGACCCCCTTCTACGTACGAGCAGTACTTC.

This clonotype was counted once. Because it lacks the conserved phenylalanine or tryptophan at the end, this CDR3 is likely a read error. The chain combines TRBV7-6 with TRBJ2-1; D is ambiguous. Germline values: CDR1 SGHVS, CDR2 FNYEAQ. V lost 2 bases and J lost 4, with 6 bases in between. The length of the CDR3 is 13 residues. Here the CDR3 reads CASSLRLYNEQFL. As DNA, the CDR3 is TGTGCCAGCAGCTTACGACTTTACAATGAGCAGTTCTTA.

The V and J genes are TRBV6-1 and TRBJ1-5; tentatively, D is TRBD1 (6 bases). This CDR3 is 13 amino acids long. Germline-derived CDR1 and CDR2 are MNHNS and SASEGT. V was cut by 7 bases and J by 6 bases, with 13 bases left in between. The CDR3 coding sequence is TGTGCCAGCACATGGGACATCGTTCAGCCCCAGCATTTT. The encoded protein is CASTWDIVQPQHF.

CDR3 loop: CASAQPGVGTEAFF. CDR3 nucleotides: TGTGCTAGTGCCCAACCCGGGGTGGGGACTGAAGCTTTCTTT. J is TRBJ1-1 and V is TRBV12-5, with D uncertain. V dropped 7 bases and J dropped 5 bases, with 17 bases sitting between them. This CDR3 comprises 14 residues. Germline V gene sequence: CDR1 LGHNT, CDR2 FRNRAP.

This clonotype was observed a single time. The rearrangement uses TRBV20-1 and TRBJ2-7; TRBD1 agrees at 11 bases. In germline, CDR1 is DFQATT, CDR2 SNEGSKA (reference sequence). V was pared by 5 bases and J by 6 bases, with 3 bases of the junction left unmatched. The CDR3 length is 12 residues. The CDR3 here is CSASGTGGEQYF. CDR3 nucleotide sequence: TGCAGTGCTTCCGGGACAGGGGGCGAGCAGTACTTC.

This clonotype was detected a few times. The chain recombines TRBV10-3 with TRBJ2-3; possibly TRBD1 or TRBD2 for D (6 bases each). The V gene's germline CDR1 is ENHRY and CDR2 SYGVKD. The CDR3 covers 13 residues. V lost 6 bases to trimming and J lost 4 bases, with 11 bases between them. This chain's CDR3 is CAISGGSADTQYF. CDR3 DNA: TGTGCCATCAGCGGGGGCTCCGCAGATACGCAGTATTTT.

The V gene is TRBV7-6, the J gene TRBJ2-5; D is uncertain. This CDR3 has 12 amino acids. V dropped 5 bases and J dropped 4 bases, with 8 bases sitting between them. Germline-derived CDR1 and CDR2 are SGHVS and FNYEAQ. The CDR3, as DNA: TGTGCCAGCAGCCAGCTCGGAGAGACCCAGTACTTC. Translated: CASSQLGETQYF.

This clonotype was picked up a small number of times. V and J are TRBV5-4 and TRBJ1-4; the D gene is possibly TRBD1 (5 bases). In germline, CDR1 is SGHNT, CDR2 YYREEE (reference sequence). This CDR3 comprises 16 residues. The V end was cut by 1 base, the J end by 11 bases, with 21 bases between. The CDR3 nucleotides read TGTGCCAGCAGCTTGTGGGTCGGGACTGGCACCGGGAAACTGTTTTTT. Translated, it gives CASSLWVGTGTGKLFF. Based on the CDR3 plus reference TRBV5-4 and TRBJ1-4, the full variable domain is ETGVTQSPTHLIKTRGQQVTLRCSSQSGHNTVSWYQQALGQGPQFIFQYYREEENGRGNFPPRFSGLQFPNYSSELNVNALELDDSALYLCASSLWVGTGTGKLFFGSGTQLSVL.

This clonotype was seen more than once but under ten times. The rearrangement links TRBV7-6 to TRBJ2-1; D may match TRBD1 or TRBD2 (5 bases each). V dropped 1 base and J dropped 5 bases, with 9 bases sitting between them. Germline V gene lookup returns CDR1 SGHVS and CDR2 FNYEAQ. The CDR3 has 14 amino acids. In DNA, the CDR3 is TGTGCCAGCAGCTTAGTCGGGACCCACAATGAGCAGTTCTTC. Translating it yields CASSLVGTHNEQFF. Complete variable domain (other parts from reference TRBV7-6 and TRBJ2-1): GAGVSQSPRYKVTKRGQDVALRCDPISGHVSLYWYRQALGQGPEFLTYFNYEAQQDKSGLPNDRFSAERPEGSISTLTIQRTEQRDSAMYRCASSLVGTHNEQFFGPGTRLTVL.